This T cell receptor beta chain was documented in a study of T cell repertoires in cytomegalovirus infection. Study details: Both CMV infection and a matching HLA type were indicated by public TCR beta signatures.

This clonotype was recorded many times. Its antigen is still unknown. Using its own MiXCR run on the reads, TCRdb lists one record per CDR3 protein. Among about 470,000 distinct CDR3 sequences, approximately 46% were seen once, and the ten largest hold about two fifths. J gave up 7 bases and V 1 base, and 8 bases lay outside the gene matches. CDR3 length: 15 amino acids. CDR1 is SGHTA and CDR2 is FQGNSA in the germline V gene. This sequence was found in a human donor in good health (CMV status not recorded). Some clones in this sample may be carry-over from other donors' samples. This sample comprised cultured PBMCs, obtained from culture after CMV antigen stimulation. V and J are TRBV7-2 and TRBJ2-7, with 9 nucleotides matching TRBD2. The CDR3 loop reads CASSLEPAGGREQYF. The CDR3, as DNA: TGTGCCAGCAGCTTAGAACCGGCGGGAGGGAGGGAGCAGTACTTC.